These 19 T cell receptor beta chains were sequenced from one sample in a study of blood T cell repertoires in COVID-19. Method: immunoSEQ multiplex PCR; TCRdb's copy keeps in-frame clones and lacks some. The table lists around 200,000 clones, approximately 85% of them singletons, with approximately 9.4% in the top ten. The sample consisted of peripheral blood. Source of these receptors: a woman aged 80 or older with acute or convalescent COVID-19.

The V call is TRBV6-5, the J call TRBJ2-1, with D tentatively TRBD2 (6 bases). The CDR3 is 14 residues long. Germline V gene lookup returns CDR1 MNHEY and CDR2 SVGAGI. V lost 7 bases and J 9 bases, leaving 19 bases between the germline ends. Written as DNA, the CDR3 is TGTGCCAGCAATTCGGGCGGGGCCGGGGGTGAGCAGTTCTTC. Translation: CASNSGGAGGEQFF.

This clone has a single count. This sequence joins TRBV11-2 and TRBJ2-1, with 7 nucleotides matching TRBD1. Germline V gives CDR1 SGHAT, CDR2 FQNNGV. The CDR3 extends over 15 amino acids. Trimming at V came to 4 bases and at J to 2 bases, leaving 5 bases not matched to a gene. CDR3 amino acids: CASSYRDSPYNEQFF. In nucleotides, the CDR3 is TGTGCCAGCAGCTACCGGGACAGCCCCTACAATGAGCAGTTCTTC. The full variable domain, completed using reference TRBV11-2 and TRBJ2-1, is EAGVAQSPRYKIIEKRQSVAFWCNPISGHATLYWYQQILGQGPKLLIQFQNNGVVDDSQLPKDRFSAERLKGVDSTLKIQPAKLEDSAVYLCASSYRDSPYNEQFFGPGTRLTVL.

The chain joins TRBV3-1 (or the pseudogene TRBV3-2) to TRBJ2-2, with unresolved D. The V end was cut by 1 base, the J end by 3 bases, with 9 bases between. The germline V gene encodes CDR1 LGHDT and CDR2 YNNKEL (reference sequence). This CDR3 contains 15 residues. The CDR3 is CASSQVSQDTGELFF. DNA for the CDR3: TGTGCCAGCAGCCAAGTCAGTCAGGACACCGGGGAGCTGTTTTTT.

The rearrangement links TRBV12-3 or TRBV12-4 to TRBJ1-1, with 7 bases identical to TRBD1. This CDR3 is 12 amino acids long. The trim removed 4 bases at V and 9 bases at J, leaving 5 bases unmatched. Here the CDR3 DNA reads TGTGCCAGCAGTTGGGGGACAGCCCAAGCTTTCTTT. It encodes CASSWGTAQAFF.

Only a few counts were recorded for this clone. The chain recombines TRBV7-9 with TRBJ1-3; no definite D call. Trimming removed 3 bases at V and 4 bases at J, with 7 bases between. The CDR3 has 13 residues. Per the germline V gene, CDR1 is SEHNR and CDR2 is FQNEAQ (reference sequence). In DNA, the CDR3 is TGTGCCAGCAGCTTCTACGGGGGAAACACCATATATTTT. This gives the protein CASSFYGGNTIYF.

Here the CDR3 DNA reads TGTGCCAGCAGTGAAAGACGGACTAGAACGGTTTATGAGCAGTTCTTC. It codes for CASSERRTRTVYEQFF. This chain joins TRBV6-1 and TRBJ2-1, with 7 positions matching TRBD2. The CDR3 contains 16 residues. The germline V gene encodes CDR1 MNHNS and CDR2 SASEGT. The V segment lost 2 bases and the J segment 8 bases; nucleotides outside the gene matches: 12.

This clone was seen only a few times. The rearrangement joins TRBV13 to TRBJ1-6; TRBD1 might be the D (5 bases). V lost 6 bases and J lost 10, with 10 bases in between. CDR1 PRHDT and CDR2 FYEKMQ come from the germline V gene (reference sequence). This CDR3 spans 12 amino acids. The CDR3 DNA reads TGTGCCAGCAGGTCAGGGTCCTCACCCCTCCACTTT. It yields the protein CASRSGSSPLHF.

The genes are TRBV9 and TRBJ2-2; TRBD2 aligns across 10 bases. Looked up from germline, CDR1 is SGDLS and CDR2 is YYNGEE. Trimming at V came to 7 bases and at J to 6 bases, leaving 12 bases not matched to a gene. The CDR3 is 16 amino acids. The CDR3 DNA is TGTGCCAGCGATCTAGGGGCTAGCGGGAGTGCCGGGGAGCTGTTTTTT. As protein: CASDLGASGSAGELFF.

In DNA, the CDR3 is TGTGCCAGCAGCTCCGGGACTAGAGGAACCGAGCAGTACTTC. Translating gives CASSSGTRGTEQYF. The gene calls are TRBV9 and TRBJ2-7; 8 positions agree with TRBD2. With V trimmed by 4 bases and J by 6 bases, 9 bases remained unmatched. CDR3 length: 14 amino acids. The germline CDR1 and CDR2 sequences are SGDLS and YYNGEE. Filled out from reference TRBV9 and TRBJ2-7, the complete variable domain reads DSGVTQTPKHLITATGQRVTLRCSPRSGDLSVYWYQQSLDQGLQFLIQYYNGEERAKGNILERFSAQQFPDLHSELNLSSLELGDSALYFCASSSGTRGTEQYFGPGTRLTVT.

The chain joins TRBV7-2 to TRBJ2-1; D is perhaps TRBD2 (6 bases). The CDR3 consists of 14 residues. Germline CDR1 reads SGHTA; CDR2 reads FQGNSA. V lost 2 bases to trimming and J lost 5 bases, with 10 bases between them. CDR3 DNA sequence: TGTGCCAGCAGCTTAAGTCGACTAGACAATGAGCAGTTCTTC. This codes for CASSLSRLDNEQFF. The full variable domain, rest sourced from reference TRBV7-2 and TRBJ2-1, is GAGVSQSPSNKVTEKGKDVELRCDPISGHTALYWYRQSLGQGLEFLIYFQGNSAPDKSGLPSDRFSAERTGGSVSTLTIQRTQQEDSAVYLCASSLSRLDNEQFFGPGTRLTVL.

The chain recombines TRBV7-9 with TRBJ1-2; D possibly corresponds to TRBD1 (6 bases). There are 14 residues in the CDR3. V was clipped by 1 base and J by 1 base, with 7 bases between them. Germline assignment: CDR1 SEHNR and CDR2 FQNEAQ (reference sequence). Here the CDR3 reads CASSLDRVNYGYTF. CDR3 DNA sequence: TGTGCCAGCAGCTTAGACAGGGTTAACTATGGCTACACCTTC.

The chain is built from TRBV7-8 and TRBJ2-7; the match to TRBD2 covers 7 bases. There are 14 residues in the CDR3. V was pared by 6 bases and J by 0 bases, with 5 bases of the junction left unmatched. The germline CDR1 and CDR2 sequences are SGHVS and FQNEAQ. The CDR3 DNA follows: TGTGCCAGCAGTTTCGCGGGGGTCTCCTACGAGCAGTACTTC. It translates to CASSFAGVSYEQYF.

CDR3 sequence: CASRREGTRDYTF. DNA of the CDR3: TGTGCCAGCCGTCGGGAGGGGACAAGGGACTACACCTTC. The chain couples TRBV6-5 to TRBJ1-2; D is perhaps TRBD1 (6 bases). The CDR3 contains 13 residues. V shed 8 bases and J shed 10 bases, with 20 bases lying between them. Germline V lookup: CDR1 MNHEY, CDR2 SVGAGI.

A few counts support this clone. Here the CDR3 reads CASSSERTSGRAKTDTQYF. The CDR3 coding sequence is TGTGCCAGCAGCTCAGAACGGACTAGCGGGAGGGCCAAAACAGATACGCAGTATTTT. V and J are TRBV7-8 and TRBJ2-3, with 15 positions matching TRBD2. V shed 4 bases, J shed 3 bases, and the junction held 11 bases outside the gene matches. Germline CDR1 and CDR2: SGHVS and FQNEAQ. This CDR3 has 19 amino acids.

The J gene is TRBJ1-2, the V gene TRBV14; D ambiguous. The CDR3 is made up of 13 amino acids. The ends were cut back, 4 bases at V and 1 base at J, with 7 bases in the middle. CDR1 and CDR2 from the germline V gene are SGHDN and FVKESK. DNA for the CDR3: TGTGCCAGCAGCCCTGAGTTTAACTATGGCTACACCTTC. It encodes CASSPEFNYGYTF.

In the case of this clone: One base away lies a much larger clone, so this may be a sequencing read error. Other nucleotide sequences in the sample specify the same CDR3. The V gene is TRBV5-1, the J gene TRBJ2-2, with a tentative D call TRBD2 (5 bases). Germline lookup yields CDR1 SGHRS and CDR2 YFSETQ. V lost 0 bases and J 6 bases, leaving 6 bases between the germline ends. CDR3 size: 13 residues. CDR3 amino acids: CASSLEGAGELFF. In DNA, the CDR3 is TGCGCCAGCAGCTTGGAGGGAGCCGGGGAGCTGTTTTTT.

The chain carries TRBV7-9 and TRBJ2-5; TRBD1 agrees at 10 bases. CDR1 and CDR2 from the germline V gene are SEHNR and FQNEAQ (reference sequence). The CDR3 runs 16 residues. Trimming took 5 bases from V and 0 from J; bases not matched to a gene: 6. CDR3: CASSERQGADQETQYF. DNA for the CDR3: TGTGCCAGCAGCGAGAGACAGGGGGCCGACCAAGAGACCCAGTACTTC.

This rearrangement joins TRBV12-2 to TRBJ2-7; the table's TRBD1 call for D was not verified on the DNA. TRBV12-2 is annotated as a pseudogene. This CDR3 comprises 14 residues. The CDR3 bases are TGTGCAAGTCGCTTGGACAGGGTGAGACCCGAGCAGTACTTC. Translated: CASRLDRVRPEQYF.

The rearrangement joins TRBV18 to TRBJ1-6, with 10 bases lining up with TRBD1. The CDR3 consists of 17 residues. Germline V gene data show CDR1 as KGHSH and CDR2 as LQKENI. J lost 10 bases, V lost 3 bases, and 12 bases had no gene match. For the CDR3, the DNA is TGTGCCAGCTCACCTCTCCGGGACAGGGGCCTGAGGTCACCCCTCCACTTT. It is translated as CASSPLRDRGLRSPLHF. The full variable domain, in which reference TRBV18 and TRBJ1-6 provide the parts outside the CDR3, is NAGVMQNPRHLVRRRGQEARLRCSPMKGHSHVYWYRQLPEEGLKFMVYLQKENIIDESGMPKERFSAEFPKEGPSILRIQQVVRGDSAAYFCASSPLRDRGLRSPLHFGNGTRLTVT.